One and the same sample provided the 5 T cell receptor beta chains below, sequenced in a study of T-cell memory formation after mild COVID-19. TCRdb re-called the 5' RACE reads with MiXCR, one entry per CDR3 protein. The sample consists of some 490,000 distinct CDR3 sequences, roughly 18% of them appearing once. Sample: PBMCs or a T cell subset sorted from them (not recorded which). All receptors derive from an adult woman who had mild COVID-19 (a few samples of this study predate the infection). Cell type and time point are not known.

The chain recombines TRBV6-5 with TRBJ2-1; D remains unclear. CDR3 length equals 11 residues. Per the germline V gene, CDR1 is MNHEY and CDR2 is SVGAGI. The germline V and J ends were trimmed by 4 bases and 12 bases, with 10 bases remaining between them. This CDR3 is CASSFGRRQFF. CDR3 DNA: TGTGCCAGCAGTTTCGGACGGCGGCAGTTCTTC.

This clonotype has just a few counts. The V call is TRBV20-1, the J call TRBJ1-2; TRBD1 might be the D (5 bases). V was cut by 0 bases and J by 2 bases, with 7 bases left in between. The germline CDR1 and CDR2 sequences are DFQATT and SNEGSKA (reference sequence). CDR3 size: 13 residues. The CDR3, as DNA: TGCAGTGCTAGAGAGGCAGGGAACTATGGCTACACCTTC. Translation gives CSAREAGNYGYTF.

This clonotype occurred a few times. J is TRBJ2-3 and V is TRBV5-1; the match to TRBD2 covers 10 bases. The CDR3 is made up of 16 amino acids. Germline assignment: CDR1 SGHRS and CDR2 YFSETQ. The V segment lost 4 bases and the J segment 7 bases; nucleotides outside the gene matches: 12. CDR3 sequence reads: CASSLQAAGGPHTQYF. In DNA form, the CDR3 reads TGCGCCAGCAGCCTCCAGGCAGCGGGGGGGCCTCATACGCAGTATTTT. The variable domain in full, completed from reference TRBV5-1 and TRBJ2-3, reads KAGVTQTPRYLIKTRGQQVTLSCSPISGHRSVSWYQQTPGQGLQFLFEYFSETQRNKGNFPGRFSGRQFSNSRSEMNVSTLELGDSALYLCASSLQAAGGPHTQYFGPGTRLTVL.

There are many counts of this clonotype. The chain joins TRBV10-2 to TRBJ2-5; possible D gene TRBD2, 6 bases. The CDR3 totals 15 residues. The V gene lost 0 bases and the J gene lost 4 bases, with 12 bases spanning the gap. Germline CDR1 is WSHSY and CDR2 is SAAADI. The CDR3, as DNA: TGCGCCAGCAGTGAGTCGGGGGGTTGGGGAGAGACCCAGTACTTC. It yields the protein CASSESGGWGETQYF.

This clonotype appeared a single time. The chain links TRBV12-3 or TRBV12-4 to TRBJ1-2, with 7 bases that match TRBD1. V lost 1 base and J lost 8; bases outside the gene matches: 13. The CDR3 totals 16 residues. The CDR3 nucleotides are TGTGCCAGCAGTTTAGGCGGGACAGCGAGTTTAGGGGGCTACACCTTC. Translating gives CASSLGGTASLGGYTF.